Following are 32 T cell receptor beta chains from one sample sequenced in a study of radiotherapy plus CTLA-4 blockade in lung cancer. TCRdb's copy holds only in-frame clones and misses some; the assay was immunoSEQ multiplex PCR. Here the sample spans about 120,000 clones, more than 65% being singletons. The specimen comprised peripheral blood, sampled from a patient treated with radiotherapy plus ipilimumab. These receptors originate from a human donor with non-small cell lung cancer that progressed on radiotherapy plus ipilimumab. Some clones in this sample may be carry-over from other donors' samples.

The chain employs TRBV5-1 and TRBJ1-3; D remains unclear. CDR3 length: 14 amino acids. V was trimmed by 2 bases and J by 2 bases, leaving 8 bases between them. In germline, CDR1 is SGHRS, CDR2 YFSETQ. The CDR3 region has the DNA TGCGCCAGCAGCTTCGGGGTTACTGGAAACACCATATATTTT. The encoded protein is CASSFGVTGNTIYF.

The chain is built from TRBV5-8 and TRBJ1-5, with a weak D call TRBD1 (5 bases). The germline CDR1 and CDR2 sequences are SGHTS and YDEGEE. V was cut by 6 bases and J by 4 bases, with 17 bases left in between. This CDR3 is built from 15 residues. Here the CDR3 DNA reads TGTGCCAGCACCCCCCGGCTAGGGGTGAATCAGCCCCAGCATTTT. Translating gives CASTPRLGVNQPQHF.

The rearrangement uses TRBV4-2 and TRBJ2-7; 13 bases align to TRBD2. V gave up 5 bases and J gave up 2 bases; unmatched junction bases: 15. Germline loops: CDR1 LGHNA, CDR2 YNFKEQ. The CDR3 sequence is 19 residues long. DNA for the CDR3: TGTGCCAGCAGCTACCGTCCCGGGACTAGCGGGGAACCTCCCTACGAGCAGTACTTC. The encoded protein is CASSYRPGTSGEPPYEQYF.

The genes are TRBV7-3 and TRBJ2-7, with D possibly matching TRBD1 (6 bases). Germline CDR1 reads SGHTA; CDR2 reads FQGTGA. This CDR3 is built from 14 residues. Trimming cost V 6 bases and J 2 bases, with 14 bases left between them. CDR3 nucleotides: TGTGCCAGCAGTTCCTACGGACAGCCCTACGAGCAGTACTTC. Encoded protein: CASSSYGQPYEQYF.

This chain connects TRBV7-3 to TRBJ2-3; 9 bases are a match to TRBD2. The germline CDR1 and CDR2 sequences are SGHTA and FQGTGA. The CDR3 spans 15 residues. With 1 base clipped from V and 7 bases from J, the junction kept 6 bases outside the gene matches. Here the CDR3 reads CASSLMGGGAHTQYF. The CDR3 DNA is TGTGCCAGCAGCTTAATGGGCGGGGGGGCACATACGCAGTATTTT.

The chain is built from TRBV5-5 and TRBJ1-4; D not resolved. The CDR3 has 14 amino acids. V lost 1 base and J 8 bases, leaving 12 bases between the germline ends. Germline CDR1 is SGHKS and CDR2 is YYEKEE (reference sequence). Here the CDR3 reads CASSLTLVGEKLFF. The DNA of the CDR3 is TGTGCCAGCAGCTTGACATTAGTGGGGGAAAAACTGTTTTTT.

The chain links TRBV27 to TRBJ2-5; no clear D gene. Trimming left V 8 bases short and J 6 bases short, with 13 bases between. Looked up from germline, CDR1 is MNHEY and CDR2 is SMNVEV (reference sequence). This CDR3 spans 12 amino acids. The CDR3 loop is CASGLGMKTQYF. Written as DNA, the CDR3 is TGTGCCAGCGGCCTGGGTATGAAGACCCAGTACTTC.

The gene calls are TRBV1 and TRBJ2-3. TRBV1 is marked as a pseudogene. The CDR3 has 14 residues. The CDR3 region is CTSNRGGRTDAQYF. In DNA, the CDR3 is TGCACCAGCAACAGGGGAGGGAGGACAGATGCGCAGTATTTT.

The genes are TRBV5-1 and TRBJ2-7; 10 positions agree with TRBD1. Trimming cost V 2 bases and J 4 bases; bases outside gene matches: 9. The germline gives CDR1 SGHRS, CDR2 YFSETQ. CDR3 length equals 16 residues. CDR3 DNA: TGCGCCAGCAGCTTTCTGGGACAGGGGTTACTGTACGAGCAGTACTTC. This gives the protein CASSFLGQGLLYEQYF.

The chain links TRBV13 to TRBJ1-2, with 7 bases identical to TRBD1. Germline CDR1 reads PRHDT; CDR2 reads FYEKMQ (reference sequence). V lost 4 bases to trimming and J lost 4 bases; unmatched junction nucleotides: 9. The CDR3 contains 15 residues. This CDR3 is CASSSFGTAPYGYTF. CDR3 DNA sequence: TGTGCCAGCAGCTCCTTCGGGACAGCACCCTATGGCTACACCTTC.

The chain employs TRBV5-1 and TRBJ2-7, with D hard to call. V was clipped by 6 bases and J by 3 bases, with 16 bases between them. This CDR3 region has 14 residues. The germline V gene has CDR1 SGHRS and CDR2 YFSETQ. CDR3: CASIELFWGYEQYF. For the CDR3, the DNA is TGCGCCAGCATAGAGTTGTTTTGGGGCTACGAGCAGTACTTC.

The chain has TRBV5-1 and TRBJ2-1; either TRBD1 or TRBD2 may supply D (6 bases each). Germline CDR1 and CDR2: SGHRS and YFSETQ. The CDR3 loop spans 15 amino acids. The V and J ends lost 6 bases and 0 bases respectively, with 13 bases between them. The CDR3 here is CASMIGGTSYNEQFF. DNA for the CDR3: TGCGCCAGCATGATAGGGGGGACCTCCTACAATGAGCAGTTCTTC.

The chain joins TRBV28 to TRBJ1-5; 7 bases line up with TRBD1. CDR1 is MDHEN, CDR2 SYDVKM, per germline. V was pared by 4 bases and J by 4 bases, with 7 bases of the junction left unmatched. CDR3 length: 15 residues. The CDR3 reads CASSSRQGRNQPQHF. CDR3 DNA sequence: TGTGCCAGCAGTTCGAGACAGGGTCGGAATCAGCCCCAGCATTTT.

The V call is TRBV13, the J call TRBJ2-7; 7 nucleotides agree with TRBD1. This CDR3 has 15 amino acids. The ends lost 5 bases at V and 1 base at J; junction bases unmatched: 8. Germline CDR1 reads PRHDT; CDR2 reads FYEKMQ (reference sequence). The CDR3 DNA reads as TGTGCCAGCAGCCCCGACAGGGCGCGGTCCTACGAGCAGTACTTC. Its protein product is CASSPDRARSYEQYF. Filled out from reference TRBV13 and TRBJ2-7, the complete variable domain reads AAGVIQSPRHLIKEKRETATLKCYPIPRHDTVYWYQQGPGQDPQFLISFYEKMQSDKGSIPDRFSAQQFSDYHSELNMSSLELGDSALYFCASSPDRARSYEQYFGPGTRLTVT.

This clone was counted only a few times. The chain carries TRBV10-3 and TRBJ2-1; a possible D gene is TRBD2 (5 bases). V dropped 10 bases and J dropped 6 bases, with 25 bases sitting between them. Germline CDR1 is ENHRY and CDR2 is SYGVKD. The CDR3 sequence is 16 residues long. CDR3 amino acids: CATTRFTRSSGNEQFF. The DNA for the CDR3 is TGTGCCACCACGCGATTTACTAGATCATCGGGCAATGAGCAGTTCTTC.

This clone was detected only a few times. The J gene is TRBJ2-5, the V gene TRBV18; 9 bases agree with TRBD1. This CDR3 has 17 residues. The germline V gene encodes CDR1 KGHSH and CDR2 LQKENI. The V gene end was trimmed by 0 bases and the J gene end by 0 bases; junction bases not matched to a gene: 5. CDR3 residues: CASSPPGTGSNQETQYF. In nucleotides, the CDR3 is TGTGCCAGCTCACCACCGGGGACAGGGTCTAACCAAGAGACCCAGTACTTC.

CDR3 sequence reads: CASSLAGETQETQYF. DNA for the CDR3: TGTGCCAGCAGCTTAGCGGGGGAAACTCAAGAGACCCAGTACTTC. V is TRBV11-1 and J is TRBJ2-5; D may be TRBD1 or TRBD2 (5 bases each). V shed 0 bases and J shed 2 bases, with 10 bases lying between them. The CDR3 runs to 15 residues. The V gene's germline CDR1 is SGHAT and CDR2 FQDESV (reference sequence).

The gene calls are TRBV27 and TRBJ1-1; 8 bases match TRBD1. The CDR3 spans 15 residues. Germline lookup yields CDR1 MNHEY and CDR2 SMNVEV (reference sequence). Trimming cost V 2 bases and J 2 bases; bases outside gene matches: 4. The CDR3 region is CASSLGTGVNTEAFF. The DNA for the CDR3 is TGTGCCAGCAGTTTAGGGACAGGAGTAAACACTGAAGCTTTCTTT.

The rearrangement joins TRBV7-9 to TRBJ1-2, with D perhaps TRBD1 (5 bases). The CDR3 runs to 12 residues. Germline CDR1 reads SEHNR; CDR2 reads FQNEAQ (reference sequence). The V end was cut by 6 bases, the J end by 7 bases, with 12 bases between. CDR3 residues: CASSPGGGGYTF. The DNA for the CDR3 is TGTGCCAGCAGTCCAGGTGGGGGTGGCTACACCTTC.

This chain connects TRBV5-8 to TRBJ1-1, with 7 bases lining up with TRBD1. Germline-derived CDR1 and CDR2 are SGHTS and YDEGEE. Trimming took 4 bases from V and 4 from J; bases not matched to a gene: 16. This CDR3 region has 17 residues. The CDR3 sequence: CASSIRQGGGRTTEAFF. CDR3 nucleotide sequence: TGTGCCAGCAGCATAAGACAGGGCGGGGGTCGGACCACTGAAGCTTTCTTT.

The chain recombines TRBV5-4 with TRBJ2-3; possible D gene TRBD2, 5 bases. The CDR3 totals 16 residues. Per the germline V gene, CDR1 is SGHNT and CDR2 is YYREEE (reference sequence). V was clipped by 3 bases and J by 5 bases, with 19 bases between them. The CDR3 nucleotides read TGTGCCAGCAGCTCGTTAATTTCCGGGATCGGAGATACGCAGTATTTT. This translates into CASSSLISGIGDTQYF.

CDR3 sequence: CASSRGQGATAQYF. Here the CDR3 DNA reads TGTGCCAGCAGCCGAGGACAGGGGGCAACGGCCCAGTACTTC. The V and J genes are TRBV6-5 and TRBJ2-5; the match to TRBD1 covers 11 bases. Looked up from germline, CDR1 is MNHEY and CDR2 is SVGAGI. The CDR3 spans 14 residues. J was trimmed by 9 bases and V by 6 bases; bases with no gene match: 9.

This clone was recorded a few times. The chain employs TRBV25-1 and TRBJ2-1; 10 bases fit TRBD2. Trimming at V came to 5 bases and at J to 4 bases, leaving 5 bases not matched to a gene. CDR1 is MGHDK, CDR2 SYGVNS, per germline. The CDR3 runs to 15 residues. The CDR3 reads CASSSLAGAYNEQFF. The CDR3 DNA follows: TGTGCCAGCAGTTCCCTAGCGGGGGCATACAATGAGCAGTTCTTC.

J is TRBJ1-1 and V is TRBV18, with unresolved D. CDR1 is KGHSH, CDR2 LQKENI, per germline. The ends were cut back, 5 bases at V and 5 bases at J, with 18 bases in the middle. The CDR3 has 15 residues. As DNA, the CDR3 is TGTGCCAGCTCAAACCGGGCCGAGGTAGGGACTGAAGCTTTCTTT. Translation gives CASSNRAEVGTEAFF.

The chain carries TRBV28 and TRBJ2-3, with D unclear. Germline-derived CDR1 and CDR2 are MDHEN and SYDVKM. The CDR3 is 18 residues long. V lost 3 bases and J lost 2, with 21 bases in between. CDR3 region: CASSFRFFDKTYTDTQYF. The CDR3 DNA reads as TGTGCCAGCAGTTTTCGGTTTTTTGACAAAACATACACAGATACGCAGTATTTT.

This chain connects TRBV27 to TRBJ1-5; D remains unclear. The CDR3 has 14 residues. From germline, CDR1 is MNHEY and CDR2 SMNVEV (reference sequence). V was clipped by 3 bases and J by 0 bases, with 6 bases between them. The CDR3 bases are TGTGCCAGCAGTTTCACTAATAGCAATCAGCCCCAGCATTTT. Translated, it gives CASSFTNSNQPQHF.

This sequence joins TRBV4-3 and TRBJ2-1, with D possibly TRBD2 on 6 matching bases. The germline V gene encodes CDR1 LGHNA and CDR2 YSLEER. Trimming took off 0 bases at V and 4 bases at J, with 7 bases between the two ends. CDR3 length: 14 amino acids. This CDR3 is CASSQEGGYNEQFF. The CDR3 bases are TGCGCCAGCAGCCAAGAGGGGGGTTACAATGAGCAGTTCTTC.

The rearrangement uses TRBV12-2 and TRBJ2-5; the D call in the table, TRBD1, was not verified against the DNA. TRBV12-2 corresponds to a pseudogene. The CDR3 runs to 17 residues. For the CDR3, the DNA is TGTGCAAGTCGCCTTACGACCCTTAGGGGGATACAAGAGACCCAGTACTTC. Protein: CASRLTTLRGIQETQYF.

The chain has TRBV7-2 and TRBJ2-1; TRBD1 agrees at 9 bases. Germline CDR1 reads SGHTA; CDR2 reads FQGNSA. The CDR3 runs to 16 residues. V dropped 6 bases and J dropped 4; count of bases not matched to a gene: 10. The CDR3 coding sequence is TGTGCCAGCAGACAACAGGGGGCTTTGGGGTACAATGAGCAGTTCTTC. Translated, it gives CASRQQGALGYNEQFF.

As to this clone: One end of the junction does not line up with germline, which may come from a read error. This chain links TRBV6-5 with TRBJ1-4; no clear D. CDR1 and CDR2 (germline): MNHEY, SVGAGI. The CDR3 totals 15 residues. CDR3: CVSSSWTDLDEKLFF. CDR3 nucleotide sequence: TGTGTCAGCAGTTCGTGGACCGACCTGGACGAAAAACTGTTTTTT.

The CDR3 is CASHTPRGAVNEQFF. In nucleotides, the CDR3 is TGTGCCAGCCACACACCGCGCGGGGCAGTCAATGAGCAGTTCTTC. The chain is built from TRBV27 and TRBJ2-1; perhaps TRBD2 as D (6 bases). The CDR3 loop spans 15 amino acids. The V gene lost 8 bases and the J gene lost 6 bases, with 20 bases spanning the gap. Per germline, CDR1 MNHEY and CDR2 SMNVEV (reference sequence).

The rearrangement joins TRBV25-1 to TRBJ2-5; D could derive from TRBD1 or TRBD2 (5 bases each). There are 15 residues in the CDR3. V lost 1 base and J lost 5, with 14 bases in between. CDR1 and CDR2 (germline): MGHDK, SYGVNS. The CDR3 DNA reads TGTGCCAGCAGTGAATTCGGGGAAGAGGGGGAGACCCAGTACTTC. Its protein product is CASSEFGEEGETQYF.